This T cell receptor (beta chain) came from a study of T cell responses to AZD1222 COVID-19 vaccine. Findings of the study overall: Receipt of two AZD1222 doses was followed by a rise in Spike-specific TCR breadth and depth. The donor group comprised mostly white British people and more females; the analysis possibly underestimated clonal diversity.

The V end lost 5 bases, the J end lost 4 bases, and 8 bases lay between the germline ends. CDR3 size: 13 residues. From germline, CDR1 is SGHTA and CDR2 FQGTGA. Data came from immunoSEQ multiplex PCR; TCRdb stores just in-frame clones and leaves some out. Altogether 100,000 or so clones are present, approximately 90% being singletons, with the ten largest covering more than 10%. Notes on this clone: What it recognizes is unknown.

This receptor was taken from an adult in good health. The V and J genes are TRBV7-3 and TRBJ2-2; D not certain. The input for sequencing was peripheral blood, taken on day 0 of AZD1222 vaccination. CDR3 sequence reads: CASSAVSTGELFF. The CDR3 DNA sequence: TGTGCCAGCAGCGCCGTCTCCACCGGGGAGCTGTTTTTT.